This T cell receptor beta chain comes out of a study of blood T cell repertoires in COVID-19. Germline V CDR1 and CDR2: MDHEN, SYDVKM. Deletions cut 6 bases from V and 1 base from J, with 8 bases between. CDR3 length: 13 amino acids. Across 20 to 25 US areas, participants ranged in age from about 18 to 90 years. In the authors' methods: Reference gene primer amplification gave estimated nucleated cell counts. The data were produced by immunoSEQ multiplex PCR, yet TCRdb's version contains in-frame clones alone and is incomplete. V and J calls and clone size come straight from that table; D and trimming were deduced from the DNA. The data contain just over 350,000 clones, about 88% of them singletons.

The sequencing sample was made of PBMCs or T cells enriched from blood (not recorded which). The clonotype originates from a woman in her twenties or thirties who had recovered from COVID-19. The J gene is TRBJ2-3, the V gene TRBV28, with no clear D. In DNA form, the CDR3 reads TGTGCCAGCAGCTCCGGAGGCACAGATACGCAGTATTTT. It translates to CASSSGGTDTQYF.